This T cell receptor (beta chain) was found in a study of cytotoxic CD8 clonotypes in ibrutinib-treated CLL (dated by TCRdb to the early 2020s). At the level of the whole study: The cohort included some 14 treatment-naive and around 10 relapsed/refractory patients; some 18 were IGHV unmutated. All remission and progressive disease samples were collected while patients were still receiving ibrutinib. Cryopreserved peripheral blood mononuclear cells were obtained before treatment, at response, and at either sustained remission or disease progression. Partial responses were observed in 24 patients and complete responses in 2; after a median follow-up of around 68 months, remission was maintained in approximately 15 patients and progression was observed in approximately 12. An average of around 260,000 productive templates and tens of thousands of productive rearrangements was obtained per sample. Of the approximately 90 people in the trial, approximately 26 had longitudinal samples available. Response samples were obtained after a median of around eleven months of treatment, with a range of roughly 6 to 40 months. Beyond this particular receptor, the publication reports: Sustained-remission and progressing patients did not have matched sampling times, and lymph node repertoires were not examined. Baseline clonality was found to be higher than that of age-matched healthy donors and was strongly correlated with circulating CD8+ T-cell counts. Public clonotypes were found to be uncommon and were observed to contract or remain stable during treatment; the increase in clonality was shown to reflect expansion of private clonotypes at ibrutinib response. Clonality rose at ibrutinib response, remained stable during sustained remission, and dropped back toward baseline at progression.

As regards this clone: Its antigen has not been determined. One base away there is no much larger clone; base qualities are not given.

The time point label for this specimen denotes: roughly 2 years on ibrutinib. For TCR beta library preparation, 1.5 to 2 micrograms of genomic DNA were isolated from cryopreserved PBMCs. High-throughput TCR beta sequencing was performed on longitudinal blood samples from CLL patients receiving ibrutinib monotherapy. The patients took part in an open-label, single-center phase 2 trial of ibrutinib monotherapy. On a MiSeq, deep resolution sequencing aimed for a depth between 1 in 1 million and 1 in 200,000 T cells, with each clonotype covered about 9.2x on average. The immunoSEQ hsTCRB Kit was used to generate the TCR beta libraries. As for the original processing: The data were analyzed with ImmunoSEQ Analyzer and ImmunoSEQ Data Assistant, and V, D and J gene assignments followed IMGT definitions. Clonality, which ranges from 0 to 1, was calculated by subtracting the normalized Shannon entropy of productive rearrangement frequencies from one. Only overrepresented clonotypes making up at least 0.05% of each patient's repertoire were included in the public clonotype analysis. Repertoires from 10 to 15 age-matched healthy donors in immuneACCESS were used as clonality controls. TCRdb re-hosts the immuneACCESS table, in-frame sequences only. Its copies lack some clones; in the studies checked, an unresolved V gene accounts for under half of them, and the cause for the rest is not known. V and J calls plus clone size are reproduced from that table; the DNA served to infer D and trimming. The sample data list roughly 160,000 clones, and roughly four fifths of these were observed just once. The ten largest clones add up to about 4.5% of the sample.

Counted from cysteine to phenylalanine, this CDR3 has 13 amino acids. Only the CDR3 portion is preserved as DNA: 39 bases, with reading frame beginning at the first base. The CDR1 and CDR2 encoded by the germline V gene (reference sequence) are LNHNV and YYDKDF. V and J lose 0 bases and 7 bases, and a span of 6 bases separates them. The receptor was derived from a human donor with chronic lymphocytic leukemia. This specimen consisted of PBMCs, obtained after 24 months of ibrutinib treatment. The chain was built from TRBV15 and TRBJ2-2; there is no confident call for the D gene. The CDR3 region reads CATSRDRVGELFF. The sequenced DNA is TGTGCCACCAGCAGAGATAGGGTCGGGGAGCTGTTTTTT.